The 15 T cell receptor beta chains in this list originate from one sample, sequenced in a study of T cell responses to AZD1222 COVID-19 vaccine. This table comes from immunoSEQ multiplex PCR, and its TCRdb copy is limited to in-frame clones, with some not included. The table lists more than 90,000 clones, more than 75% of them singletons. The sequencing here drew on peripheral blood, taken 28 days after the second AZD1222 dose. All receptors derive from an adult who received the AZD1222 COVID-19 vaccine.

This chain links TRBV4-3 with TRBJ2-7, with 8 bases fitting TRBD1. The trim removed 2 bases at V and 1 base at J, leaving 10 bases unmatched. This CDR3 comprises 17 residues. The V gene's germline CDR1 is LGHNA and CDR2 YSLEER. The CDR3 bases are TGCGCCAGCAGCCAAAACCTGGCAGGGGGCGAATCCTACGAGCAGTACTTC. Translating it yields CASSQNLAGGESYEQYF.

This chain connects TRBV29-1 to TRBJ2-3; 7 nucleotides line up with TRBD2. V was clipped by 8 bases and J by 2 bases; unmatched bases: 7. Germline V gives CDR1 SQVTM, CDR2 ANQGSEA. CDR3 length: 13 amino acids. CDR3 sequence reads: CSPGTILTDTQYF. The CDR3 nucleotides read TGCAGCCCTGGGACTATTCTCACAGATACGCAGTATTTT.

V and J are TRBV5-1 and TRBJ1-6; D is possibly TRBD1 (6 bases). Trimming cost V 3 bases and J 6 bases, with 10 bases left between them. Germline CDR1 and CDR2: SGHRS and YFSETQ. This CDR3 spans 14 amino acids. This CDR3 is CASSSGQVNSPLHF. CDR3 nucleotide sequence: TGCGCCAGCAGCTCGGGACAAGTTAATTCACCCCTCCACTTT.

The chain has TRBV6-6 and TRBJ2-3; D perhaps matches TRBD2 (5 bases). The CDR3 contains 16 residues. Germline CDR1 MNHNY, CDR2 SVGAGI (reference sequence). Deletions cut 5 bases from V and 0 bases from J, with 15 bases between. CDR3 in amino acids: CASSAGGQPSTDTQYF. The CDR3 DNA is TGTGCCAGCAGTGCCGGCGGGCAGCCTAGCACAGATACGCAGTATTTT.

The V call is TRBV18, the J call TRBJ2-1; D ambiguous. The CDR3 covers 14 residues. Germline V gives CDR1 KGHSH, CDR2 LQKENI. Trimming stripped 4 bases from V and 5 bases from J, with 12 bases between. This CDR3 is CASSLIDQDNEQFF. The CDR3 bases are TGTGCCAGCTCACTAATAGATCAGGACAATGAGCAGTTCTTC.

This chain links TRBV4-2 with TRBJ1-1; D is perhaps TRBD1 (5 bases). The V end lost 9 bases, the J end lost 1 base, and 15 bases lay between the germline ends. The CDR3 is 14 amino acids. From germline, CDR1 is LGHNA and CDR2 YNFKEQ. CDR3 nucleotide sequence: TGTGCCAGTCAGACAGACTCAGGGAACACTGAAGCTTTCTTT. Its protein product is CASQTDSGNTEAFF.

This clone was observed a handful of times. The genes are TRBV25-1 and TRBJ2-1, with 7 bases that match TRBD2. Trimming took 8 bases from V and 2 from J; bases not matched to a gene: 3. This CDR3 region has 13 residues. In germline, CDR1 is MGHDK, CDR2 SYGVNS. Here the CDR3 DNA reads TGTGCCAGCTTGAGCGGGACCTACAATGAGCAGTTCTTC. Encoded protein: CASLSGTYNEQFF.

V gene TRBV10-3 combines with J gene TRBJ1-2; the D gene is possibly TRBD1 (5 bases). Germline lookup yields CDR1 ENHRY and CDR2 SYGVKD. V lost 6 bases and J 2 bases, leaving 10 bases between the germline ends. The CDR3 totals 13 residues. The CDR3 here is CAIRLRENYGYTF. In DNA form, the CDR3 reads TGTGCCATCAGACTCAGGGAAAACTATGGCTACACCTTC.

This sequence joins TRBV6-5 and TRBJ2-7; 8 positions agree with TRBD1. The CDR3 length is 14 residues. The junction had 9 bases not matched to a gene; V was cut back by 8 bases and J by 3 bases. Germline lookup yields CDR1 MNHEY and CDR2 SVGAGI. In DNA form, the CDR3 reads TGTGCCAGCGGCCGAGGACAGGGTAGCTACGAGCAGTACTTC. Amino acid sequence: CASGRGQGSYEQYF.

The chain uses TRBV12-5 and TRBJ1-4; D is perhaps TRBD1 (5 bases). CDR1 and CDR2 from the germline V gene are LGHNT and FRNRAP. The CDR3 runs to 13 residues. Deletions cut 1 base from V and 8 bases from J, with 8 bases between. CDR3 sequence (DNA): TGTGCTAGTGGTTTGGATCGGACAGAAAAACTGTTTTTT. Amino acids: CASGLDRTEKLFF.

This clone was detected ten times or more. Other DNA sequences in this sample translate to the same CDR3. The rearrangement links TRBV4-2 to TRBJ2-1, with unresolved D. Germline CDR1 and CDR2: LGHNA and YNFKEQ. Deletions cut 1 base from V and 6 bases from J, with 4 bases between. The CDR3 runs to 12 residues. CDR3: CASSQVSNEQFF. The CDR3 DNA reads as TGTGCCAGCAGCCAAGTCTCCAATGAGCAGTTCTTC.

Only one count was recorded for this clone. This CDR3 is CASSQGEGVNYGYTF. CDR3 DNA: TGTGCCAGCAGCCAAGGAGAGGGGGTCAACTATGGCTACACCTTC. The chain carries TRBV4-2 and TRBJ1-2, with D possibly matching TRBD1 (6 bases). This CDR3 comprises 15 residues. Germline V gives CDR1 LGHNA, CDR2 YNFKEQ. V shed 1 base and J shed 2 bases, with 11 bases lying between them.

This clone was seen just once. The chain joins TRBV11-2 to TRBJ2-7; 7 bases fit TRBD1. The CDR3 totals 18 residues. Germline V CDR1 and CDR2: SGHAT, FQNNGV. V trimming: 5 bases; J trimming: 2 bases; junction bases outside the gene matches: 18. CDR3 sequence: CASSPRGIRSPEAYEQYF. The CDR3, as DNA: TGTGCCAGCAGCCCCAGGGGGATACGTTCCCCCGAGGCCTACGAGCAGTACTTC.

This clone was seen just once. V gene TRBV7-9 combines with J gene TRBJ2-7, with a weak D call TRBD2 (6 bases). The CDR3 totals 14 residues. Trimming took off 5 bases at V and 2 bases at J, with 13 bases between the two ends. The germline V gene encodes CDR1 SEHNR and CDR2 FQNEAQ (reference sequence). This chain's CDR3 is CASSPLSGTYEQYF. As DNA, the CDR3 is TGTGCCAGCAGCCCTCTTAGCGGAACCTACGAGCAGTACTTC.

J is TRBJ2-6 and V is TRBV5-1; TRBD1 might be the D (5 bases). This CDR3 region has 15 residues. Trimming shortened V by 0 bases and J by 3 bases, and 7 bases separated the two germline ends. In germline, CDR1 is SGHRS, CDR2 YFSETQ. Here the CDR3 reads CASSLEGVGANVLTF. Written as DNA, the CDR3 is TGCGCCAGCAGCTTGGAAGGGGTTGGGGCCAACGTCCTGACTTTC.